These 2 T cell receptor beta chains were sequenced from one sample in a study of T cells after posttransplantation cyclophosphamide. Measured with immunoSEQ multiplex PCR; TCRdb has only the in-frame clones, and not every one. The sample is made up of tens of thousands of clones, none counted only once. Treatment was busulfan-fludarabine conditioning, a marrow graft, and cyclophosphamide on days +3 and +4. The input for sequencing was PBMCs, taken after allogeneic stem cell transplant with posttransplant cyclophosphamide. The receptors here all came from a young adult male patient who received an allogeneic stem cell transplant from a related donor, was CMV-positive, and had no GVHD. The T cells may partly be graft donor cells.

This clone appeared many times. The chain recombines TRBV7-3 with TRBJ1-1; TRBD1 aligns across 8 bases. This CDR3 is built from 15 residues. CDR1 SGHTA and CDR2 FQGTGA come from the germline V gene. The J segment lost 1 base and the V segment lost 1 base, leaving 2 bases of the junction unmatched. CDR3: CASSLSGTGNTEAFF. CDR3 DNA: TGTGCCAGCAGCTTAAGTGGGACAGGGAACACTGAAGCTTTCTTT. Based on the CDR3 plus reference TRBV7-3 and TRBJ1-1, the full variable domain is GAGVSQTPSNKVTEKGKYVELRCDPISGHTALYWYRQSLGQGPEFLIYFQGTGAADDSGLPNDRFFAVRPEGSVSTLKIQRTERGDSAVYLCASSLSGTGNTEAFFGQGTRLTVV.

The table lists this clone with many counts. The V and J genes are TRBV18 and TRBJ2-2; D is perhaps TRBD1 (6 bases). Germline V lookup: CDR1 KGHSH, CDR2 LQKENI. The CDR3 length is 15 residues. V lost 3 bases and J lost 0, with 8 bases in between. In DNA, the CDR3 is TGTGCCAGCTCACCGGACAGATCGAACACCGGGGAGCTGTTTTTT. Translation gives CASSPDRSNTGELFF.